The source of this TCR beta chain is a study of blood T cells in healthy people across ages. A second PCR of about 6 to 11 cycles used a sample-barcoded 5' primer and a J-beta primer mix. Each cDNA molecule was tagged by a template-switch adaptor that had 12 random nucleotides. Via MiXCR, TCRdb re-called the 5' RACE reads, giving one row per CDR3 protein. Among about 1.6 million distinct CDR3 sequences, about 31% were seen once, and the ten largest hold 10% to 12%. From germline, CDR1 is SGHTA and CDR2 FQGNSA. The germline V and J ends were trimmed by 4 bases and 7 bases, with 11 bases remaining between them. The CDR3 is made up of 13 amino acids. The donors, all healthy, were Caucasians living in Russia, aged roughly 6 to 100.

The source is a woman younger than 45 in good health. Sequencing was done on a sample of blood. The gene calls are TRBV7-2 and TRBJ1-5; D is undetermined. This CDR3 reads CASSWNPGQPQHF. The DNA for the CDR3 is TGTGCCAGCAGCTGGAACCCGGGGCAGCCCCAGCATTTT.